This T cell receptor beta chain appears in the sequencing data of a study of T cell responses to AZD1222 COVID-19 vaccine. The table came from immunoSEQ multiplex PCR; TCRdb's copy has only in-frame clones and leaves some out. This table has more than 150,000 clones, 80% to 95% appearing once. Findings and caveats of the study: At baseline, just five to seven AZD1222 recipients tested seropositive. A mostly white British donor set with more females was recruited, and clonal diversity was possibly underestimated. Repertoire sampling happened only post peak T cell response.

On this clone: What it binds is not known.

The starting material was peripheral blood, obtained on day 0 of AZD1222 vaccination. The sequence was collected from an adult in good health.

The CDR3 region is CSVERPGLPNEQFF. CDR3 nucleotides: TGCAGCGTTGAAAGACCGGGACTTCCTAATGAGCAGTTCTTC. This chain uses TRBV29-1 with TRBJ2-1; D may be TRBD2 (6 bases). There are 14 residues in the CDR3. V lost 2 bases, J lost 7 bases, and 15 bases lay in between. CDR1 is SQVTM and CDR2 is ANQGSEA in the germline V gene.